Below, 3 T cell receptor beta chains from the same sample are listed, as sequenced in a study of control samples from healthy donors and cancer patients. The assay was immunoSEQ multiplex PCR, and TCRdb's table has in-frame clones only and misses some. Of over 100,000 clones listed, 92% are singletons. The sample consisted of blood. The origin of the receptors is a woman aged 50 to 60 in good health.

This chain connects TRBV18 to TRBJ2-7; D gene unclear. This CDR3 has 15 residues. From germline, CDR1 is KGHSH and CDR2 LQKENI. Trimming stripped 0 bases from V and 2 bases from J, with 11 bases between. CDR3 DNA sequence: TGTGCCAGCTCACCACCTTCAGCGAAGACCTACGAGCAGTACTTC. Its protein is CASSPPSAKTYEQYF.

The genes are TRBV27 and TRBJ2-7, with TRBD1 as a possible D gene (7 bases). The CDR3 has 13 residues. The V gene lost 7 bases and the J gene lost 5 bases, with 15 bases spanning the gap. Germline V lookup: CDR1 MNHEY, CDR2 SMNVEV (reference sequence). The CDR3 DNA is TGTGCCAGCACCCCGCAGGGGGGCAACGAGCAGTACTTC. Its translation: CASTPQGGNEQYF.

J is TRBJ2-7 and V is TRBV7-9; maybe TRBD1 (6 bases). The ends were cut back, 5 bases at V and 6 bases at J, with 20 bases in the middle. This CDR3 is 15 amino acids long. Germline V gene data show CDR1 as SEHNR and CDR2 as FQNEAQ (reference sequence). The CDR3 here is CASSLGAGTKREQYF. For the CDR3, the DNA is TGTGCCAGCAGCCTCGGGGCAGGGACAAAACGCGAGCAGTACTTC. The complete variable domain, with remaining parts taken from reference TRBV7-9 and TRBJ2-7, reads DTGVSQNPRHKITKRGQNVTFRCDPISEHNRLYWYRQTLGQGPEFLTYFQNEAQLEKSRLLSDRFSAERPKGSFSTLEIQRTEQGDSAMYLCASSLGAGTKREQYFGPGTRLTVT.